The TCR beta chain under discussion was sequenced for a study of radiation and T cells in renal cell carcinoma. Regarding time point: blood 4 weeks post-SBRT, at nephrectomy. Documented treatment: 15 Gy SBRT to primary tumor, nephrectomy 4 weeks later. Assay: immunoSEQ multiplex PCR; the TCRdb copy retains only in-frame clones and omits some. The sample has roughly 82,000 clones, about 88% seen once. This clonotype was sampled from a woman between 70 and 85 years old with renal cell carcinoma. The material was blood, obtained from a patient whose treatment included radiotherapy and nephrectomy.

CDR3 residues: CASSSTGDSPLHF. DNA for the CDR3: TGTGCCAGCAGTTCGACAGGGGATTCACCCCTCCACTTT. The chain joins TRBV6-5 to TRBJ1-6; 8 bases are a match to TRBD1. V gave up 4 bases and J gave up 8 bases; unmatched junction bases: 1. From germline, CDR1 is MNHEY and CDR2 SVGAGI. This CDR3 is 13 amino acids long.